The following is a T cell receptor (beta chain) sequence with its context. This sample stems from a study of blood T cell repertoires in COVID-19. Study information: The origin of the acute and convalescent COVID-19 samples was the United States, Italy and Spain. In each case, the material was cDNA or gDNA derived from T cells, B-cell-depleted T cells, or PBMCs.

The Seattle site enrolled patients during active infection and followed them longitudinally. Profiling relied on immunoSEQ multiplex PCR, and the TCRdb table lists in-frame clones only, not all of them. The sample contains some 150,000 clones, 84% of which appear only once. With V trimmed by 5 bases and J by 2 bases, 8 bases remained unmatched. The V gene's germline CDR1 is SGHTS and CDR2 YDEGEE. The CDR3 runs to 15 residues. Sequenced: peripheral blood. This sequence joins TRBV5-8 and TRBJ2-3, with 7 bases that match TRBD1. This TCR derives from a woman in her seventies with COVID-19, enrolled during active disease. The CDR3 sequence is CASSFDRAVTDTQYF. The CDR3 DNA sequence: TGTGCCAGCAGTTTTGACAGGGCCGTCACAGATACGCAGTATTTT.